Presented here are 18 T cell receptor beta chains from one specimen sequenced in a study of identical twins (dated by TCRdb to 2016 to 2017). Library preparation was by 5' RACE. The listed sequencing device is Illumina HiSeq 2000. TCRdb reprocessing: public reads trimmed at Q25 with fastp, clones called with MiXCR, in-frame beta chains kept. When rows share a CDR3 protein, they turn into one entry using the most common DNA and genes. Counted in this sample were 1.5 million or so distinct CDR3 sequences; around a third of them appeared once. The top ten clones comprise approximately 0.25% of the sample. Sequencing used cord blood. The receptors originated from a newborn girl in good health.

This clonotype was counted between two and nine times. This rearrangement joins TRBV20-1 to TRBJ1-1; D perhaps matches TRBD1 (6 bases). The CDR3 has 14 amino acids. With 4 bases removed from V and 7 bases from J, the gap between germline ends came to 19 bases. In germline, CDR1 is DFQATT, CDR2 SNEGSKA (reference sequence). This chain's CDR3 is CSATEPTGHREAFF. In DNA form, the CDR3 reads TGCAGTGCTACCGAACCTACAGGGCACCGTGAAGCTTTCTTT.

This clonotype was recorded a few times. J is TRBJ1-1 and V is TRBV6-1; TRBD1 matches at 7 bases. Germline CDR1 and CDR2: MNHNS and SASEGT. J gave up 4 bases and V 4 bases, and 6 bases lay outside the gene matches. The CDR3 is made up of 14 amino acids. The CDR3 nucleotides are TGTGCCAGCAGTGCCCAGGGGGGGGGCACTGAAGCTTTCTTT. It yields the protein CASSAQGGGTEAFF.

This clonotype was counted only a few times. The chain carries TRBV7-9 and TRBJ2-2; D gene uncertain. This CDR3 is built from 14 residues. V shed 3 bases and J shed 6 bases, with 11 bases lying between them. CDR1 is SEHNR, CDR2 FQNEAQ, per germline (reference sequence). This CDR3 is CASSFPPFPGELFF. In DNA form, the CDR3 reads TGTGCCAGCAGCTTCCCTCCCTTCCCCGGGGAGCTGTTTTTT.

This clonotype has only a few counts. The chain couples TRBV29-1 to TRBJ2-2, with D hard to call. Trimming shortened V by 3 bases and J by 0 bases, and 5 bases separated the two germline ends. The CDR3 is 13 amino acids. Germline V gene lookup returns CDR1 SQVTM and CDR2 ANQGSEA. The CDR3 protein is CSVDQTNTGELFF. DNA of the CDR3: TGCAGCGTTGACCAGACGAACACCGGGGAGCTGTTTTTT.

Ten or more counts support this clonotype. The gene calls are TRBV14 and TRBJ2-5; the D gene is possibly TRBD2 (6 bases). The germline V gene encodes CDR1 SGHDN and CDR2 FVKESK. Trimming stripped 1 base from V and 3 bases from J, with 15 bases between. This CDR3 has 16 amino acids. CDR3: CASSQVEGPGEETQYF. The CDR3, as DNA: TGTGCCAGCAGCCAAGTCGAAGGGCCGGGAGAAGAGACCCAGTACTTC.

There are a few counts of this clonotype. J is TRBJ2-3 and V is TRBV10-2, with 8 positions matching TRBD2. The V segment lost 10 bases and the J segment 2 bases; nucleotides outside the gene matches: 8. CDR3 length: 14 residues. CDR1 and CDR2 from the germline V gene are WSHSY and SAAADI. In DNA, the CDR3 is TGCGCCACCCAACTAGCGGATCCCACAGATACGCAGTATTTT. Amino acid sequence: CATQLADPTDTQYF.

This clonotype has more than one count but fewer than ten. DNA for the CDR3: TGTGCCAGCAGTGAACAGGGGGACCCTAACTATGGCTACACCTTC. Translated: CASSEQGDPNYGYTF. V usage is TRBV12-3 or TRBV12-4 and J usage is TRBJ1-2, with 8 bases fitting TRBD1. V shed 5 bases and J 0 bases; nucleotides not matched to a gene: 5. This CDR3 spans 15 amino acids.

This clonotype turned up a few times. The genes are TRBV27 and TRBJ1-4; the match to TRBD1 covers 10 bases. V was pared by 4 bases and J by 7 bases, with 6 bases of the junction left unmatched. In germline, CDR1 is MNHEY, CDR2 SMNVEV (reference sequence). This CDR3 is 15 amino acids long. CDR3 nucleotides: TGTGCCAGCAGTTCAGACAGGGGGCGAGGTGAAAAACTGTTTTTT. Residues: CASSSDRGRGEKLFF.

About this clonotype itself: This may stem from a read error, because a much larger clone lies one nucleotide away. V is TRBV10-3 and J is TRBJ2-7; D is uncertain. V gave up 2 bases and J gave up 7 bases, with 9 bases separating them. There are 12 residues in the CDR3. Looked up from germline, CDR1 is ENHRY and CDR2 is SYGVKD. The CDR3 sequence: CAISEGENEQYF. DNA of the CDR3: TGTGCCATCAGTGAGGGGGAAAATGAGCAGTACTTC.

The CDR3 region has the DNA TGCAGTGCTAGTACTCTCGAGCAGTACTTC. Its protein product is CSASTLEQYF. The chain links TRBV20-1 to TRBJ2-7; D call uncertain. Germline CDR1 is DFQATT and CDR2 is SNEGSKA (reference sequence). Trimming cost V 3 bases and J 6 bases, with 6 bases left between them. This CDR3 contains 10 residues.

A few counts support this clonotype. The chain links TRBV7-7 to TRBJ2-5; the D is unclear. Between the trimmed V and J ends, which lost 1 base and 4 bases, there was a span of 10 bases. CDR1 SSHAT and CDR2 FNYEAQ come from the germline V gene (reference sequence). This CDR3 comprises 14 residues. The CDR3 DNA reads as TGTGCCAGCAGCTTAGGAGAGCTTAGAGAGACCCAGTACTTC. It specifies CASSLGELRETQYF.

A few counts support this clonotype. The chain couples TRBV20-1 to TRBJ2-7; D gene unclear. CDR1 DFQATT and CDR2 SNEGSKA come from the germline V gene (reference sequence). V lost 3 bases, J lost 0 bases, and 15 bases lay in between. CDR3 size: 15 residues. The CDR3 spells CSARSPPGSSYEQYF. CDR3 sequence (DNA): TGCAGTGCTAGGTCCCCGCCCGGAAGCTCCTACGAGCAGTACTTC.

This clonotype appeared a few times. This chain's CDR3 is CATSDLRQGKDTQYF. CDR3 nucleotide sequence: TGTGCCACCAGTGATTTGCGGCAGGGTAAAGATACGCAGTATTTT. This chain links TRBV24-1 with TRBJ2-3; the D gene is possibly TRBD1 (5 bases). Germline V gives CDR1 KGHDR, CDR2 SFDVKD. The CDR3 is 15 amino acids. Trimming cost V 0 bases and J 5 bases, with 11 bases left between them.

This clonotype was found a few times. The genes are TRBV20-1 and TRBJ2-7; unclear D gene. CDR3 length: 12 amino acids. The V and J ends lost 5 bases and 4 bases respectively, with 12 bases between them. Looked up from germline, CDR1 is DFQATT and CDR2 is SNEGSKA (reference sequence). The DNA for the CDR3 is TGCAGTGCTGCCCCCAGCATTTACGAGCAGTACTTC. Amino acid sequence: CSAAPSIYEQYF.

Here the CDR3 reads CSARGLSNTEAFF. The CDR3 coding sequence is TGCAGTGCTAGGGGACTGTCGAACACTGAAGCTTTCTTT. The chain uses TRBV20-1 and TRBJ1-1; D may be TRBD1 (5 bases). Germline V gene data show CDR1 as DFQATT and CDR2 as SNEGSKA (reference sequence). This CDR3 spans 13 amino acids. With 3 bases removed from V and 1 base from J, the gap between germline ends came to 9 bases.

The chain employs TRBV12-3 or TRBV12-4 and TRBJ2-5; TRBD2 matches 7 bases. The length of the CDR3 is 18 residues. The V and J ends lost 5 bases and 11 bases, in that order; junction bases with no gene match: 26. Here the CDR3 reads CASSPARGGSSFHREQYF. The CDR3 DNA sequence: TGTGCCAGCAGTCCCGCTCGGGGCGGGAGTTCCTTTCATCGTGAGCAGTACTTC.

This clonotype showed up just a few times. CDR3 amino acids: CAICRLAGCTDTQYF. As DNA, the CDR3 is TGTGCCATCTGCAGACTAGCGGGGTGCACAGATACGCAGTATTTT. V gene TRBV10-3 combines with J gene TRBJ2-3; TRBD2 aligns across 11 bases. J lost 1 base, V lost 8 bases, and 5 bases had no gene match. This CDR3 is 15 amino acids long. Looked up from germline, CDR1 is ENHRY and CDR2 is SYGVKD.

The gene calls are TRBV3-1 and TRBJ2-3; maybe TRBD2 (6 bases). Germline assignment: CDR1 LGHDT and CDR2 YNNKEL (reference sequence). Deletions cut 1 base from V and 8 bases from J, with 10 bases between. The CDR3 is 13 amino acids. The CDR3 sequence is CASSQGAGGTQYF. The CDR3 bases are TGTGCCAGCAGCCAAGGAGCGGGCGGTACGCAGTATTTT.